Listed here is a single T cell receptor beta chain. Its antigen is not known. One entry per CDR3 protein, called by TCRdb with MiXCR from the 5' RACE reads. Of about 240,000 distinct CDR3 sequences listed, approximately 8% are singletons. V lost 3 bases to trimming and J lost 7 bases, with 12 bases between them. From germline, CDR1 is SGHTA and CDR2 FQGNSA. The CDR3 has 14 amino acids. The source of the sample is a study of CD8 T cells in ankylosing spondylitis. Study results and limitations: Typical of ankylosing spondylitis blood, it appeared, was a TCR beta motif of under 10 highly homologous variants. Disease-linked clones bore a CD8+ phenotype and were relatively rare in peripheral blood.

Source material: blood, either unsorted or a sorted T cell fraction (not recorded which). This clonotype was obtained from a female donor with ankylosing spondylitis or in good health (not recorded which). The chain uses TRBV7-2 and TRBJ2-2, with D perhaps matching TRBD2 (6 bases). The CDR3 DNA reads as TGTGCCAGCAGCTTCGGGGGACGTGTCGGGGAGCTGTTTTTT. Its translation is CASSFGGRVGELFF.